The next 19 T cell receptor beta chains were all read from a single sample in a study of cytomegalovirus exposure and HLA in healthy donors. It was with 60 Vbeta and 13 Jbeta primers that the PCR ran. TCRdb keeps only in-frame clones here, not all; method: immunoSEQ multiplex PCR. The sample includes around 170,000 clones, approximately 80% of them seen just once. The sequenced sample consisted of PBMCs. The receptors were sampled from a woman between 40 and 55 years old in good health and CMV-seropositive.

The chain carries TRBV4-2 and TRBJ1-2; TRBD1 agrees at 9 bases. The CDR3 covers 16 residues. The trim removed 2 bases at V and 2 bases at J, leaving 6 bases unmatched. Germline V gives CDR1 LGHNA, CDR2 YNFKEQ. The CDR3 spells CASSQTGGLSNYGYTF. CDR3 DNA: TGTGCCAGCAGCCAAACAGGGGGCCTCTCCAACTATGGCTACACCTTC.

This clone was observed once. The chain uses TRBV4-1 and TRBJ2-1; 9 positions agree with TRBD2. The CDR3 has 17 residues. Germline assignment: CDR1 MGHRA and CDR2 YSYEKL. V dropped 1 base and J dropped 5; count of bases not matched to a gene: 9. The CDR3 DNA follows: TGCGCCAGCAGCCAAGTCGCCGGGACTAGCCCTAACAATGAGCAGTTCTTC. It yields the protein CASSQVAGTSPNNEQFF.

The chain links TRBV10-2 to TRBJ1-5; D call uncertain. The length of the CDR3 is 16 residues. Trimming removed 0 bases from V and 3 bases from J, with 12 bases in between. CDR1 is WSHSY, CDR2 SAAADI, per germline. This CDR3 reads CASSESIRGDNQPQHF. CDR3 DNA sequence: TGCGCCAGCAGTGAGTCGATACGGGGTGACAATCAGCCCCAGCATTTT.

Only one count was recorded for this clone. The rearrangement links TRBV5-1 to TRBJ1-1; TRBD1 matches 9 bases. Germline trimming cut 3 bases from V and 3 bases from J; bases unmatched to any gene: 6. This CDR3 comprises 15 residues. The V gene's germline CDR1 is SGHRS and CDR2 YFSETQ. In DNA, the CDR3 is TGCGCCAGCAGCTCCTCGGGACAGGGATACACTGAAGCTTTCTTT. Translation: CASSSSGQGYTEAFF.

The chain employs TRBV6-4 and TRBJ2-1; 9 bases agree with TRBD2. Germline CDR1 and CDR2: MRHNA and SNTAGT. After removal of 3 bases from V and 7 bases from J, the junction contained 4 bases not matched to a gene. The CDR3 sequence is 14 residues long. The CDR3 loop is CASSEAGGRNEQFF. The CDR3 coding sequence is TGTGCCAGCAGTGAAGCGGGGGGAAGGAATGAGCAGTTCTTC.

CDR3 sequence: CASSKYLTGEGYTF. CDR3 in DNA: TGTGCCAGCAGCAAATATCTGACAGGGGAGGGCTACACCTTC. V and J are TRBV11-2 and TRBJ1-2, with TRBD1 identical over 8 bases. The trim removed 5 bases at V and 8 bases at J, leaving 10 bases unmatched. This CDR3 comprises 14 residues. From germline, CDR1 is SGHAT and CDR2 FQNNGV.

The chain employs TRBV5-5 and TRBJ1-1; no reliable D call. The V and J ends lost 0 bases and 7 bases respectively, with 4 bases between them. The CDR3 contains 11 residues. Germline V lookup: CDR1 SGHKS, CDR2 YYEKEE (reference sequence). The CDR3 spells CASSLVSEAFF. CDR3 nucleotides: TGTGCCAGCAGCTTGGTTAGTGAAGCTTTCTTT.

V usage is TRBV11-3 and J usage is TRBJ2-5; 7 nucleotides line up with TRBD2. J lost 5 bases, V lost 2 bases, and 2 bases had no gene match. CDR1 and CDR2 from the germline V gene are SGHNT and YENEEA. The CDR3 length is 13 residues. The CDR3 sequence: CASSLSGVETQYF. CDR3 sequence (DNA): TGTGCCAGCAGCTTAAGCGGGGTCGAGACCCAGTACTTC.

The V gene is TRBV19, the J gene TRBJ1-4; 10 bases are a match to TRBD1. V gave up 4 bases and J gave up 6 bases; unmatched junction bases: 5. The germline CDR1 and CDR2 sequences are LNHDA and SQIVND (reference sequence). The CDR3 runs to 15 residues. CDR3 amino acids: CASSSSGTGDEKLFF. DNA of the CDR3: TGTGCCAGTAGTAGCTCCGGGACAGGGGATGAAAAACTGTTTTTT.

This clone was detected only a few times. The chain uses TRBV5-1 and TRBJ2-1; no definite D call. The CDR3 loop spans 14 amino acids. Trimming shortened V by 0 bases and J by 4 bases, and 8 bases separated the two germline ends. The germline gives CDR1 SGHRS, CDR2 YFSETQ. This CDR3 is CASSLGQEYNEQFF. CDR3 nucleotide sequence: TGCGCCAGCAGCTTGGGGCAGGAATACAATGAGCAGTTCTTC.

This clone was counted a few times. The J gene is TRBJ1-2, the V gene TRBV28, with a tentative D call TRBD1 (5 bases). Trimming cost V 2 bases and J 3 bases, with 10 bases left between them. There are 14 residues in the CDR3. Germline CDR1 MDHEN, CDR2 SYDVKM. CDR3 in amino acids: CASSLMRTHYGYTF. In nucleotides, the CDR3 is TGTGCCAGCAGTTTAATGCGGACACACTATGGCTACACCTTC.

The CDR3 coding sequence is TGTGCCAGTAGTATATCCCGTGGGGCGGCGTCCTACAATGAGCAGTTCTTC. This translates into CASSISRGAASYNEQFF. The V gene is TRBV19, the J gene TRBJ2-1, with a tentative D call TRBD1 (5 bases). Deletions cut 2 bases from V and 1 base from J, with 15 bases between. Germline assignment: CDR1 LNHDA and CDR2 SQIVND (reference sequence). CDR3 length equals 17 residues.

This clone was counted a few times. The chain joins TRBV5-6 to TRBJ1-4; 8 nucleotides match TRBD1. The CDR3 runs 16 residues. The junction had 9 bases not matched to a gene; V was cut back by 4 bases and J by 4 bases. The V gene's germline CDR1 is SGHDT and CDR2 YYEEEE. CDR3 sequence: CASSPGQGVGNEKLFF. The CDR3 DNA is TGTGCCAGCAGCCCTGGACAGGGCGTCGGTAATGAAAAACTGTTTTTT.

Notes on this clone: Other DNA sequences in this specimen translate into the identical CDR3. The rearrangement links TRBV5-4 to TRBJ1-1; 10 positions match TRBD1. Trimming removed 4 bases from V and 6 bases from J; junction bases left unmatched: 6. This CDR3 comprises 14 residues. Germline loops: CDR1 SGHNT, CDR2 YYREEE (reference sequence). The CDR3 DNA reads TGTGCCAGCAGCAGGGACAGGGGTTTGTCTGAAGCTTTCTTT. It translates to CASSRDRGLSEAFF.

For the CDR3, the DNA is TGTGCCAGTTCATCGGACTCCCAGGGGGCGGCCACCATATATTTT. Protein: CASSSDSQGAATIYF. The chain recombines TRBV6-1 with TRBJ1-3, with TRBD1 identical over 8 bases. J lost 9 bases, V lost 9 bases, and 16 bases had no gene match. The CDR3 length is 15 residues. Per the germline V gene, CDR1 is MNHNS and CDR2 is SASEGT.

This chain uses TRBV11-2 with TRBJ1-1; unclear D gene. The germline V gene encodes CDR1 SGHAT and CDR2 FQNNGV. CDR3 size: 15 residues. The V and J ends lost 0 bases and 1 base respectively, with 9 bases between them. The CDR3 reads CASSLEGVGNTEAFF. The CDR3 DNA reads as TGTGCCAGCAGCTTAGAGGGAGTGGGGAACACTGAAGCTTTCTTT.

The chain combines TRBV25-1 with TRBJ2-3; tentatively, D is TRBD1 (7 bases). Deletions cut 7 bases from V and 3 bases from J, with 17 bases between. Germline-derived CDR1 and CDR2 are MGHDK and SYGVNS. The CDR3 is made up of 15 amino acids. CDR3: CASKSGGRMTDTQYF. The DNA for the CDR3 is TGTGCCAGCAAATCAGGGGGGAGGATGACAGATACGCAGTATTTT. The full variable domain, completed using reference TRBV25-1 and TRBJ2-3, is EADIYQTPRYLVIGTGKKITLECSQTMGHDKMYWYQQDPGMELHLIHYSYGVNSTEKGDLSSESTVSRIRTEHFPLTLESARPSHTSQYLCASKSGGRMTDTQYFGPGTRLTVL.

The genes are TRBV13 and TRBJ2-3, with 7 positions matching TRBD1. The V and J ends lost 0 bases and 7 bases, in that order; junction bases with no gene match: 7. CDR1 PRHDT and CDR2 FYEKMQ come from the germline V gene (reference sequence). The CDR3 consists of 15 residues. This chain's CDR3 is CASSLGTGTSNTQYF. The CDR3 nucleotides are TGTGCCAGCAGCTTAGGGACAGGGACGTCGAATACGCAGTATTTT.

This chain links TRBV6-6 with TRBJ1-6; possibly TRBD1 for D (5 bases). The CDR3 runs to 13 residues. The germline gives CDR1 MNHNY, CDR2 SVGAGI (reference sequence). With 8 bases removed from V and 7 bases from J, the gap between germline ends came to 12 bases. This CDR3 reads CASLRDFNSPLHF. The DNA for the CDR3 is TGTGCCAGCTTGAGGGACTTCAATTCACCCCTCCACTTT.